Included here is one T cell receptor (beta chain) sequence, with context. Its target is unknown. Preparation of the TCRbeta library involved a method that used unique molecular identifiers. Via MiXCR, TCRdb re-called the PCR reads, giving one row per CDR3 protein. The sample shows fewer than 500,000 distinct CDR3 sequences, 43% of them seen only once. The entry originates in a study of T-cell reconstitution after alpha-beta-depleted transplantation in children. Findings of the study overall: Surviving recipient T cells and intrathymic progenitors accounted for some patients' high TCRbeta diversity at day 60. T-cell counts and diversity were attributed mostly to newly produced T cells one year after transplant. After transplant, at about two months, alpha-beta T cells were reportedly derived from several hundred expanded graft clones.

This receptor was identified in a girl aged 2 to 9 with aplastic anemia, due to receive a stem cell transplant. The source material was PBMCs, sampled before TCRalphabeta/CD19-depleted stem cell transplant.

CDR3 sequence (DNA): TGTGCCAGCAGCCAAGTGTCGGGACTCTTCACAGATACGCAGTATTTT. It translates to CASSQVSGLFTDTQYF. V usage is TRBV14 and J usage is TRBJ2-3, with a weak D call TRBD2 (6 bases). V was cut by 1 base and J by 2 bases, with 13 bases left in between. Per the germline V gene, CDR1 is SGHDN and CDR2 is FVKESK. The CDR3 covers 16 residues. The full variable domain, completed using reference TRBV14 and TRBJ2-3, is EAGVTQFPSHSVIEKGQTVTLRCDPISGHDNLYWYRRVMGKEIKFLLHFVKESKQDESGMPNNRFLAERTGGTYSTLKVQPAELEDSGVYFCASSQVSGLFTDTQYFGPGTRLTVL.